This T cell receptor beta chain was captured in a study of shared clonotypes between healthy human individuals. About this clone: What it binds is not known.

Assay runs were performed at deep level. Each subset's genomic DNA was split evenly across several immunoSEQ plates. TCRdb's copy holds only in-frame clones and misses some; the assay was immunoSEQ multiplex PCR. The data contain over 850,000 clones, about 84% of them singletons. Germline values: CDR1 MDHEN, CDR2 SYDVKM. J was trimmed by 13 bases and V by 1 base; bases with no gene match: 5. CDR3 length: 12 residues. Study-wide results and caveats: Against clonotypes common to all four donors, non-shared ones had lower generation probabilities.

The chain is built from TRBV28 and TRBJ2-7; 9 bases agree with TRBD1. Sequencing input: memory CD4+ T cells from PBMCs. Subset reported: CD45RA-negative fraction. This receptor was identified in a man aged 18 to 30 in good health. Some clones in this sample may be carry-over from other donors' samples. CDR3 sequence (DNA): TGTGCCAGCAGTTTATCGCGGGACAGGGTCTACTTC. This codes for CASSLSRDRVYF.